Detailed here is one TCR beta chain. This sample is part of a study of blood T cell repertoires in COVID-19. Produced via immunoSEQ multiplex PCR; TCRdb's table is partial and in-frame only. The table shows about 210,000 clones, with just over 85% occurring only once. Germline CDR1 reads LGHDT; CDR2 reads YNNKEL (reference sequence). The CDR3 runs to 16 residues. With 5 bases clipped from V and 4 bases from J, the junction kept 11 bases outside the gene matches. The sequence came from a woman in her thirties or forties with acute COVID-19. The sequencing input was PBMCs or T cells enriched from blood (not recorded which). This chain joins TRBV3-1 (or the pseudogene TRBV3-2) and TRBJ2-1; 7 bases fit TRBD2. Here the CDR3 DNA reads TGTGCCAGCAGCGGCCCATTAGCGGGCCCTTACAATGAGCAGTTCTTC. Amino acid sequence: CASSGPLAGPYNEQFF.